This record looks at one T cell receptor beta chain sequence and its context. This sample was taken from a study of cytomegalovirus exposure and HLA in healthy donors. Data came from immunoSEQ multiplex PCR; TCRdb stores just in-frame clones and leaves some out. The repertoire includes some 170,000 clones, approximately 87% of them detected once, and 1.4% sits in the top ten. CDR3 size: 20 residues. J was trimmed by 0 bases and V by 4 bases; bases with no gene match: 18. Per germline, CDR1 SGHRS and CDR2 YFSETQ. The chain joins TRBV5-1 to TRBJ2-4; 8 nucleotides align to TRBD2. Sequencing used PBMCs. The TCR originated in a woman aged 30 to 39 in good health and CMV-seronegative. The CDR3: CASSLGHGGGRTVAKNIQYF. Here the CDR3 DNA reads TGCGCCAGCAGCCTGGGGCACGGCGGGGGGCGAACCGTAGCCAAAAACATTCAGTACTTC.